The subject of this entry is one T cell receptor beta chain. Antigen specificity is unknown. J was trimmed by 4 bases and V by 5 bases; bases with no gene match: 7. The CDR3 is made up of 15 amino acids. Germline assignment: CDR1 SGHTA and CDR2 FQGNSA. This record comes from a study of a mutant IDH1 vaccine in newly diagnosed glioma. Study summary: The patients received vaccinations eight times, in weeks 1, 3, 5, 7, 11, 15, 19 and 23. Vaccination began 4-6 weeks post radiotherapy alone, or with temozolomide cycles.

Time point denoted: week 23, last vaccination. Vaccine doses each comprised 300 ug of mutant IDH1 20-mer peptide, with topical imiquimod. The repertoire was sequenced with immunoSEQ multiplex PCR; TCRdb's copy has only in-frame clones and lacks some. In the table there are 50,000 to 60,000 clones, roughly 80% of which are singletons. The TCR sequence derives from a man aged 35 to 55 with glioma. This chain joins TRBV7-2 and TRBJ1-4; 7 nucleotides agree with TRBD1. The source material was PBMCs, sampled from a glioma patient whose treatment included an IDH1 peptide vaccine. The CDR3 DNA follows: TGTGCCAGCAGCCCGCGGACAGGAGTTAATGAAAAACTGTTTTTT. Translation gives CASSPRTGVNEKLFF.